The clone carrying this TCR beta chain is medium-sized. The data were obtained in a study of T-cell reconstitution after alpha-beta-depleted transplantation in children. As it was prepared, the TCRbeta library received unique molecular identifiers. MiXCR, run by TCRdb on the PCR reads, gives a single entry per CDR3 protein. This sample has about 400,000 distinct CDR3 sequences, with about a fifth found just once. Germline CDR1 and CDR2: DFQATT and SNEGSKA (reference sequence). The CDR3 is made up of 14 amino acids. Trimming left V 4 bases short and J 3 bases short, with 15 bases between. The clonotype originates from a human donor who donated a stem cell graft to a child with acute myeloid leukemia. Sequencing was performed on PBMCs from the stem cell graft donor, taken from the stem cell graft. The chain links TRBV20-1 to TRBJ2-5, with TRBD2 as a possible D gene (6 bases). In DNA form, the CDR3 reads TGCAGTGCTATCCCGGGAGTGGAGGAAGAGACCCAGTACTTC. Amino acid sequence: CSAIPGVEEETQYF.